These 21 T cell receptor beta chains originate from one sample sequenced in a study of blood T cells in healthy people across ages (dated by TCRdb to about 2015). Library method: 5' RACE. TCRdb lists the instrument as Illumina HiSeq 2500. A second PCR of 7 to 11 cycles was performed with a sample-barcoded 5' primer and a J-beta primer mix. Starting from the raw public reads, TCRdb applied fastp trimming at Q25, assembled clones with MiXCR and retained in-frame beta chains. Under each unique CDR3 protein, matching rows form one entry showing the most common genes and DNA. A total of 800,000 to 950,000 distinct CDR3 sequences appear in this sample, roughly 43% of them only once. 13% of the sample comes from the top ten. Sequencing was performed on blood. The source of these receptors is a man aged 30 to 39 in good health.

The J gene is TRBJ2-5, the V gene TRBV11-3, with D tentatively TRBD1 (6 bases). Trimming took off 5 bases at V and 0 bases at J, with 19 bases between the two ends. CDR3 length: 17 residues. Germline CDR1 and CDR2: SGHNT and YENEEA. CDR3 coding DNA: TGTGCCAGCAGCACCTTCGGGACAAGCAATTACCAAGAGACCCAGTACTTC. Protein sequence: CASSTFGTSNYQETQYF.

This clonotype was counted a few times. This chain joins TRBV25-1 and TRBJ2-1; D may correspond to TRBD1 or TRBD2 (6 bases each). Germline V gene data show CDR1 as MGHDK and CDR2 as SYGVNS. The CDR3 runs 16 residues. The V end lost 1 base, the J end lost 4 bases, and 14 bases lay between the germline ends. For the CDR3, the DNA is TGTGCCAGCAGTGAATCGGAGGGGGTAGGTTACAATGAGCAGTTCTTC. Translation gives CASSESEGVGYNEQFF.

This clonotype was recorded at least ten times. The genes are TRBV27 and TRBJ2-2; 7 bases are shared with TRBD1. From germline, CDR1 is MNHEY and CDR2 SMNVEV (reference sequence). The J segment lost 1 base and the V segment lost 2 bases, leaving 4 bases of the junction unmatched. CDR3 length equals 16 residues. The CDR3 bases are TGTGCCAGCAGTTTAATTTCAGGGGGGAACACCGGGGAGCTGTTTTTT. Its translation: CASSLISGGNTGELFF.

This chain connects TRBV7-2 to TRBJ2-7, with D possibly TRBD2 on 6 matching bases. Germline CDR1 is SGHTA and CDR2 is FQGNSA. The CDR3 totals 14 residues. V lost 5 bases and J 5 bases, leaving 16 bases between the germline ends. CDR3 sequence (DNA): TGTGCCAGCAGCGTAGTACTAGCAGTGAACGAGCAGTACTTC. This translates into CASSVVLAVNEQYF.

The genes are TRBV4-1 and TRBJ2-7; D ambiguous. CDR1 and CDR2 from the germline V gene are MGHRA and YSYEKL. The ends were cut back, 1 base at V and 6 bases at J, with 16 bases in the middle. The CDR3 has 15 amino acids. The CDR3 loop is CASSQVEDSPSEQYF. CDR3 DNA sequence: TGCGCCAGCAGCCAAGTTGAAGACTCCCCTTCCGAGCAGTACTTC.

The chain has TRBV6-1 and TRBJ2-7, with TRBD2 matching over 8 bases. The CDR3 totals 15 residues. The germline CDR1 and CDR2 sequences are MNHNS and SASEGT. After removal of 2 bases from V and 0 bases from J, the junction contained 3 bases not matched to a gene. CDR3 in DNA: TGTGCCAGCAGTGAATCGGGGGGGAACTCCTACGAGCAGTACTTC. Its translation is CASSESGGNSYEQYF.

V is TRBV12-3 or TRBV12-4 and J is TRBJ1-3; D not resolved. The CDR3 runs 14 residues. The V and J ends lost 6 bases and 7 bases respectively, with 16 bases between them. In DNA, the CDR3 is TGTGCCAGCAGCCCTCCTGGTTTATGGAACACCATATATTTT. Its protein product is CASSPPGLWNTIYF.

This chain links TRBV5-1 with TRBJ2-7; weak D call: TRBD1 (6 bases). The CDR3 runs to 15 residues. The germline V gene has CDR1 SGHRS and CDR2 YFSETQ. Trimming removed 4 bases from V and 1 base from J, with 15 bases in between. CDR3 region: CASSPRQATSYEQYF. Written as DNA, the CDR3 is TGCGCCAGCAGCCCGAGACAGGCGACTTCCTACGAGCAGTACTTC.

The CDR3 reads CASRVGGGPVNEQFF. CDR3 DNA sequence: TGTGCCAGTAGAGTTGGGGGGGGGCCGGTCAATGAGCAGTTCTTC. V and J are TRBV6-1 and TRBJ2-1; the D gene is possibly TRBD2 (7 bases). Germline CDR1 reads MNHNS; CDR2 reads SASEGT. The CDR3 contains 15 residues. V was clipped by 9 bases and J by 6 bases, with 21 bases between them.

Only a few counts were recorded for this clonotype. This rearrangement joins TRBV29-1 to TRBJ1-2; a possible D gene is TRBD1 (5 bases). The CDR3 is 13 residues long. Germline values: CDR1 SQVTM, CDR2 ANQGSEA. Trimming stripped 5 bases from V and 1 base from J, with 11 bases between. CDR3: CSVIRAGNYGYTF. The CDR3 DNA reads TGCAGCGTTATCAGGGCGGGTAACTATGGCTACACCTTC.

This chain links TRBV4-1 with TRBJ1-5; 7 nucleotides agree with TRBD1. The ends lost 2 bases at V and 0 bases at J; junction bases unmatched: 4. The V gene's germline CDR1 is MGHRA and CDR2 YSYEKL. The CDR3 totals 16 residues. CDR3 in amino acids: CASSQLGQLSNQPQHF. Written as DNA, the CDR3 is TGCGCCAGCAGCCAATTGGGACAGCTTAGCAATCAGCCCCAGCATTTT.

The CDR3 loop is CASSVEGFHTQYF. The DNA of the CDR3 is TGTGCCAGCAGCGTAGAAGGATTTCATACGCAGTATTTT. This chain links TRBV7-9 with TRBJ2-3; D gene uncertain. Trimming stripped 5 bases from V and 7 bases from J, with 13 bases between. The CDR3 is made up of 13 amino acids. Germline CDR1 and CDR2: SEHNR and FQNEAQ (reference sequence).

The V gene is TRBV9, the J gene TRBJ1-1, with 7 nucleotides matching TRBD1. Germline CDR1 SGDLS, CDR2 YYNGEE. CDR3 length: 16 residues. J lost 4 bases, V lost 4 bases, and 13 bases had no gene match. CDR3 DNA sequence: TGTGCCAGCAGCTCGCAGGGGGGGAACCGGGGCACTGAAGCTTTCTTT. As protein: CASSSQGGNRGTEAFF.

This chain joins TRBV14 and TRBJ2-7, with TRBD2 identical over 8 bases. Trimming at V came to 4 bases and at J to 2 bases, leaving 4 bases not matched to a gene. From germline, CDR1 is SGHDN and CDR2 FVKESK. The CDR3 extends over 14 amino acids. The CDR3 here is CASSRSAGAYEQYF. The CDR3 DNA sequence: TGTGCCAGCAGCCGATCAGCGGGGGCCTACGAGCAGTACTTC.

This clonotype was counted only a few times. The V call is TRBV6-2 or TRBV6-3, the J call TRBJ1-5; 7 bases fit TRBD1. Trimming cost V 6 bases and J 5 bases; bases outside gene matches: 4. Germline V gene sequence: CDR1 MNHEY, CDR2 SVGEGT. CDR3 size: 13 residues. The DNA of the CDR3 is TGTGCCAGCAGGGACAGGACCGATCAGCCCCAGCATTTT. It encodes CASRDRTDQPQHF.

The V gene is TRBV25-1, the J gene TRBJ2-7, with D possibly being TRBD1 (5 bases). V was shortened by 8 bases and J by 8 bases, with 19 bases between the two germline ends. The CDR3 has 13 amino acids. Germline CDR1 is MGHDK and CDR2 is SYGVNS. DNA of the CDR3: TGTGCCAGCCTAGGGGATGGGCCTCCTAAGCAGTACTTC. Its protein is CASLGDGPPKQYF.

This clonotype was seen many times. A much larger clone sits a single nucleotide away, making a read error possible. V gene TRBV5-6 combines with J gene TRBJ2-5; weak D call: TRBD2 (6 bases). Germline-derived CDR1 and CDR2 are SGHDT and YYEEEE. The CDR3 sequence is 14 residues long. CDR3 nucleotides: TGTGCCAGCACCTTGGCTAGCGTATACAATGAGCAGTACTTC. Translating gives CASTLASVYNEQYF.

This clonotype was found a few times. The CDR3 bases are TGTGCCAGCAGCCCTCCGAGTACGACTAGCAATCAGCCCCAGCATTTT. This gives the protein CASSPPSTTSNQPQHF. The chain is built from TRBV7-9 and TRBJ1-5, with D hard to call. Trimming removed 5 bases from V and 0 bases from J, with 14 bases in between. Per germline, CDR1 SEHNR and CDR2 FQNEAQ (reference sequence). The CDR3 is 16 residues long.

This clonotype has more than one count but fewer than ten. The CDR3 nucleotides are TGCGCCAGCAGCCGAGAGACAGGACGCTATGGCTACACCTTC. This translates into CASSRETGRYGYTF. The rearrangement links TRBV4-1 to TRBJ1-2, with a weak D call TRBD1 (6 bases). The CDR3 extends over 14 amino acids. The ends were cut back, 4 bases at V and 4 bases at J, with 13 bases in the middle. The germline CDR1 and CDR2 sequences are MGHRA and YSYEKL.

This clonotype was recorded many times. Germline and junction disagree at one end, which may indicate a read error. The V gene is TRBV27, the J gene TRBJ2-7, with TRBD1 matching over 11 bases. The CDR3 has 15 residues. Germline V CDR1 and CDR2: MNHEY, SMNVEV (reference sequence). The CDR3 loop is CASSLGQGVSYEQYF. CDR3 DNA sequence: TGCGCCAGCAGCTTGGGACAGGGGGTCTCCTACGAGCAGTACTTC.

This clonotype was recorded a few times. For the CDR3, the DNA is TGCGCCAGCAACTTTGGCGGGGGGCTCCAAGAGACCCAGTACTTC. It encodes CASNFGGGLQETQYF. The chain recombines TRBV4-1 with TRBJ2-5, with 8 bases fitting TRBD2. The CDR3 has 15 amino acids. Germline V lookup: CDR1 MGHRA, CDR2 YSYEKL. With 7 bases clipped from V and 1 base from J, the junction kept 8 bases outside the gene matches.